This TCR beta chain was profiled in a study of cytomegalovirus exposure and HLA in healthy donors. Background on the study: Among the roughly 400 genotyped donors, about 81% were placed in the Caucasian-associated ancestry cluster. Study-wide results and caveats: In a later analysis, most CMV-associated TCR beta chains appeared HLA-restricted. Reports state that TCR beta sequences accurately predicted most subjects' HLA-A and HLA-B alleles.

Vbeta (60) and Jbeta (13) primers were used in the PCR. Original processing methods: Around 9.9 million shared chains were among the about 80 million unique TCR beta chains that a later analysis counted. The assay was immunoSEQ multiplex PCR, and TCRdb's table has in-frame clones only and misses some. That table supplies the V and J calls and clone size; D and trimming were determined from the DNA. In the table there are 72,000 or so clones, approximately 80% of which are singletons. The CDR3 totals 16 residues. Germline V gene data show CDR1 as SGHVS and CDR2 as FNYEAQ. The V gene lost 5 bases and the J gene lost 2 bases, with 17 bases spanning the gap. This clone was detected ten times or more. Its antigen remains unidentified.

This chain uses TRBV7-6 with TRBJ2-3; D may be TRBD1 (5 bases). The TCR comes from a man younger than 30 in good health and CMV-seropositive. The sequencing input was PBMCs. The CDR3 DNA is TGTGCCAGCAGCCCCGGACATTCTCTTCCCACAGATACGCAGTATTTT. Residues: CASSPGHSLPTDTQYF.